This T cell receptor beta chain was obtained from a study of blood T cells in healthy people across ages. To note about this clonotype: What it binds is unknown.

CDR1 MNHEY and CDR2 SVGEGT come from the germline V gene. CDR3 length equals 17 residues. V lost 7 bases to trimming and J lost 4 bases; unmatched junction nucleotides: 14. Study-level points and caveats: While age rose, TCR beta diversity per million T cells dropped in a roughly linear way.

Then a second PCR, running about 7 to 11 cycles, was carried out with a sample-barcoded 5' primer and a J-beta primer mix. From the 5' RACE reads, TCRdb called clonotypes with MiXCR, one entry per CDR3 protein. The sample yields about 800,000 distinct CDR3 sequences, 58% seen once. The receptor comes from a man aged 30 to 45 in good health. V usage is TRBV6-2 or TRBV6-3 and J usage is TRBJ1-2, with 11 bases aligning to TRBD1. Sample: blood. The CDR3 region has the DNA TGTGCCAGCACCGACGGGCTCTCGGGACAGGGGGGCTATGGCTACACCTTC. Translation gives CASTDGLSGQGGYGYTF.